One TCR beta chain is described in this entry. The antigen is unknown. The CDR3 is 13 residues long. Germline V lookup: CDR1 ENHRY, CDR2 SYGVKD. V lost 10 bases, J lost 7 bases, and 7 bases stayed unmatched. One entry per CDR3 protein, called by TCRdb with MiXCR from the 5' RACE reads. The sample comprises approximately 600,000 distinct CDR3 sequences, roughly an eighth of which are singletons, and 15% rests with the top ten. The sample is drawn from a study of T cells after yellow fever vaccination. On the study more broadly: SMART-Seq v4 Ultra Low Input handled preparation of low-cell-number fractions. General study findings and limits: Contamination of FACS-sorted repertoires by abundant clonotypes from the bulk population could occur.

This clonotype was obtained from a man younger than 40 who received the YFV17D yellow fever vaccine. The genes are TRBV10-3 and TRBJ2-7, with 13 bases lining up with TRBD2. The starting material was PBMCs, obtained on the day of the yellow fever booster vaccination. The CDR3 DNA follows: TGTGCCAGCGCCGGGACTAGCGGGGCAGAGCAGTACTTC. Amino acids: CASAGTSGAEQYF.